The present entry profiles one TCR beta chain with its context. This clonotype has only a few counts. This receptor's antigen is unknown. No per-base quality is available; no much larger clone lies one base away. Reading the label with the study, this specimen's treatment or condition is: allogeneic hematopoietic cell transplantation with graft depleted of TCRalphabeta T cells and CD19 B cells. Transplant recipients were children who received TCRalphabeta/CD19-depleted allogeneic hematopoietic cell grafts. These data originate in a study of T-cell reconstitution after alpha-beta-depleted transplantation in children (dated by TCRdb to 2016 to 2018). Describing the broader study: Using TCR repertoire profiling, the study quantitatively followed how T-cell immune reconstitution unfolded in children after TCRalphabeta/CD19-depleted allogeneic hematopoietic cell transplantation.

Germline trimming: 7 bases from V, 4 bases from J; junction bases outside gene matches: 2. Measured from the cysteine to the phenylalanine, the CDR3 is 14 residues long. The only DNA kept is the CDR3, 42 bases in frame from the first base. From the germline V gene, CDR1 is ENHRY and CDR2 is SYGVKD. The library relied on PCR. The sequencer was an Illumina HiSeq 2500. To normalize quantification of the TCRbeta repertoire, the TCR libraries were built with molecular barcoding that relied on unique molecular identifiers. In-frame beta chains were kept once TCRdb had trimmed the public reads at Q25 with fastp and called clones with MiXCR. Each entry merges the rows of one CDR3 protein and shows their most common DNA and genes. Across this sample there are approximately 47,000 distinct CDR3 sequences, with 40% to 65% seen only once. Roughly two fifths of the sample is held by the ten biggest clonotypes. Results and caveats for the whole study, not just this receptor: In some patients, the high TCRbeta diversity seen at day 60 was put down to recipient T cells and intrathymic progenitors that had survived conditioning. Over subsequent months, a decline in hyperexpanded clone frequencies was noted, and after one year, T-cell counts and TCRbeta diversity were mostly ascribed to newly produced T cells. The apparently early recovery of alphabetaT-cell counts about two months after transplant reportedly depended on only several hundred rapidly expanded clones that came from non-depleted graft cells.

Material: peripheral blood, obtained before TCRalphabeta/CD19-depleted stem cell transplant. The chain is assembled from TRBV10-3 and TRBJ2-2, with 11 central nucleotides matching TRBD2. The receptor comes from a boy less than two years old with SCID, due to receive a stem cell transplant. The DNA sequence reads TGTGCCATCACTAGCGGGGGGAGCACCGGGGAGCTGTTTTTT. This is translated as CAITSGGSTGELFF.